These 24 T cell receptor beta chains share one sample of origin, sequenced in a study of blood T cell repertoires in COVID-19. TCRdb keeps only in-frame clones here, not all; method: immunoSEQ multiplex PCR. The sample holds fewer than 250,000 clones, around 83% seen once. The source material was PBMCs or T cells enriched from blood (not recorded which). Source of these receptors: a woman in her 40s who had recovered from COVID-19.

The chain links TRBV27 to TRBJ1-1; 8 bases are a match to TRBD1. The V segment lost 3 bases and the J segment 3 bases; nucleotides outside the gene matches: 3. Per germline, CDR1 MNHEY and CDR2 SMNVEV (reference sequence). CDR3 length: 14 amino acids. Here the CDR3 DNA reads TGTGCCAGCAGTTTTCGACAGGGGTACACTGAAGCTTTCTTT. It is translated as CASSFRQGYTEAFF.

This clone has just a few counts. The CDR3 DNA sequence: TGCGCCAGCAGCCCCTTGAGGGTGAACACTGAAGCTTTCTTT. Its protein is CASSPLRVNTEAFF. The chain joins TRBV4-1 to TRBJ1-1, with no clear D. The V gene lost 4 bases and the J gene lost 0 bases, with 9 bases spanning the gap. Per germline, CDR1 MGHRA and CDR2 YSYEKL. The CDR3 runs to 14 residues.

The genes are TRBV6-1 and TRBJ2-7, with D possibly TRBD1 on 5 matching bases. Trimming took 1 base from V and 4 from J, leaving 17 bases between them. The length of the CDR3 is 16 residues. Germline V gene lookup returns CDR1 MNHNS and CDR2 SASEGT. The CDR3 loop is CASSEEGLAGSYEQYF. The CDR3 coding sequence is TGTGCCAGCAGTGAAGAGGGGTTAGCCGGTTCATACGAGCAGTACTTC.

The genes are TRBV7-8 and TRBJ2-5, with TRBD1 as a possible D gene (5 bases). The germline V gene has CDR1 SGHVS and CDR2 FQNEAQ. Trimming left V 1 base short and J 4 bases short, with 13 bases between. CDR3 length: 15 residues. CDR3 coding DNA: TGTGCCAGCAGCTTAGTCAGGGTTGCGGTAGAGACCCAGTACTTC. This codes for CASSLVRVAVETQYF.

The chain recombines TRBV5-1 with TRBJ2-2, with 9 nucleotides matching TRBD1. Trimming removed 2 bases from V and 0 bases from J; junction bases left unmatched: 5. The CDR3 loop spans 17 amino acids. The V gene's germline CDR1 is SGHRS and CDR2 YFSETQ. The CDR3 DNA follows: TGCGCCAGCAGCTTCGGACAGGGGTATACGAACACCGGGGAGCTGTTTTTT. As protein: CASSFGQGYTNTGELFF.

The gene calls are TRBV6-2 or TRBV6-3 and TRBJ1-2; 8 bases match TRBD1. J lost 8 bases, V lost 5 bases, and 13 bases had no gene match. Germline-derived CDR1 and CDR2 are MNHEY and SVGEGT. The CDR3 runs 15 residues. CDR3 sequence (DNA): TGTGCCAGCAGTCCAGTGGACAGGGCGGCCCGCGGCTACACCTTC. Its translation is CASSPVDRAARGYTF.

The rearrangement uses TRBV5-6 and TRBJ2-7; D might be TRBD1 (7 bases). The V end was cut by 4 bases, the J end by 6 bases, with 14 bases between. The CDR3 has 13 residues. Germline CDR1 and CDR2: SGHDT and YYEEEE. In DNA form, the CDR3 reads TGTGCCAGCAGCCTTCGACAGGGAGGCGAGCAGTACGTC. Protein: CASSLRQGGEQYV.

The chain uses TRBV5-1 and TRBJ1-2; 7 bases fit TRBD1. The CDR3 length is 13 residues. CDR1 and CDR2 (germline): SGHRS, YFSETQ. The junction had 4 bases not matched to a gene; V was cut back by 0 bases and J by 8 bases. The CDR3 loop reads CASSLGTGDGYTF. CDR3 sequence (DNA): TGCGCCAGCAGCTTGGGTACAGGGGACGGCTACACCTTC.

V is TRBV7-8 and J is TRBJ2-7; D might be TRBD2 (6 bases). The CDR3 covers 15 residues. From germline, CDR1 is SGHVS and CDR2 FQNEAQ. V was cut by 0 bases and J by 6 bases, with 15 bases left in between. CDR3 region: CASSLARGYSGEQYF. In DNA form, the CDR3 reads TGTGCCAGCAGCTTAGCGCGGGGCTACTCGGGCGAGCAGTACTTC.

The gene calls are TRBV18 and TRBJ2-2; TRBD1 might be the D (6 bases). With 3 bases removed from V and 0 bases from J, the gap between germline ends came to 11 bases. The CDR3 covers 16 residues. Germline CDR1 and CDR2: KGHSH and LQKENI. CDR3 amino acids: CASSPLRTANTGELFF. CDR3 nucleotides: TGTGCCAGCTCACCTCTGAGGACAGCGAACACCGGGGAGCTGTTTTTT. Filled out from reference TRBV18 and TRBJ2-2, the complete variable domain reads NAGVMQNPRHLVRRRGQEARLRCSPMKGHSHVYWYRQLPEEGLKFMVYLQKENIIDESGMPKERFSAEFPKEGPSILRIQQVVRGDSAAYFCASSPLRTANTGELFFGEGSRLTVL.

This chain links TRBV6-5 with TRBJ1-5, with D uncertain. Germline loops: CDR1 MNHEY, CDR2 SVGAGI. This CDR3 region has 13 residues. The ends were cut back, 10 bases at V and 5 bases at J, with 15 bases in the middle. CDR3 DNA: TGTGCCACCGTCCTTCCGTCGGATCAGCCCCAGCATTTT. Residues: CATVLPSDQPQHF.

This chain connects TRBV27 to TRBJ2-7; possibly TRBD1 for D (6 bases). CDR1 and CDR2 (germline): MNHEY, SMNVEV (reference sequence). The CDR3 loop spans 13 amino acids. The V end was cut by 2 bases, the J end by 3 bases, with 8 bases between. The chain's CDR3 is CASSLQQGYEQYF. The CDR3 DNA reads TGTGCCAGCAGTTTACAACAGGGCTACGAGCAGTACTTC.

This clone has just a few counts. This rearrangement joins TRBV19 to TRBJ1-5, with D unclear. The CDR3 consists of 14 residues. Germline assignment: CDR1 LNHDA and CDR2 SQIVND (reference sequence). Trimming cost V 3 bases and J 4 bases, with 10 bases left between them. The CDR3 DNA reads TGTGCCAGTAGTATTGGGCGCTATAATCAGCCCCAGCATTTT. It codes for CASSIGRYNQPQHF.

This clone was counted only a few times. This rearrangement joins TRBV7-2 to TRBJ2-3; D is unclear. Germline lookup yields CDR1 SGHTA and CDR2 FQGNSA. Trimming took off 4 bases at V and 6 bases at J, with 8 bases between the two ends. The CDR3 totals 12 residues. The CDR3 protein is CASSSFRDTQYF. As DNA, the CDR3 is TGTGCCAGCAGCTCCTTCAGGGATACGCAGTATTTT.

This rearrangement joins TRBV7-8 to TRBJ2-5; 9 nucleotides align to TRBD2. After removal of 2 bases from V and 5 bases from J, the junction contained 12 bases not matched to a gene. The CDR3 length is 17 residues. Germline CDR1 and CDR2: SGHVS and FQNEAQ. The CDR3 sequence: CASSLRLAGRVIETQYF. The CDR3 nucleotides are TGTGCCAGCAGCTTACGTCTAGCGGGACGCGTGATTGAGACCCAGTACTTC. Full variable domain (outside the CDR3, taken from reference TRBV7-8 and TRBJ2-5): GAGVSQSPRYKVAKRGQDVALRCDPISGHVSLFWYQQALGQGPEFLTYFQNEAQLDKSGLPSDRFFAERPEGSVSTLKIQRTQQEDSAVYLCASSLRLAGRVIETQYFGPGTRLLVL.

Only one count was recorded for this clone. The genes are TRBV5-4 and TRBJ2-4, with a weak D call TRBD1 (5 bases). The V and J ends lost 0 bases and 1 base respectively, with 8 bases between them. There are 15 residues in the CDR3. CDR1 and CDR2 from the germline V gene are SGHNT and YYREEE (reference sequence). CDR3 nucleotides: TGTGCCAGCAGCTTGGGGGGCTCGGCCAAAAACATTCAGTACTTC. This translates into CASSLGGSAKNIQYF.

This chain joins TRBV2 and TRBJ2-3, with TRBD2 matching over 7 bases. Germline V gives CDR1 SNHLY, CDR2 FYNNEI. V trimming: 3 bases; J trimming: 10 bases; junction bases outside the gene matches: 13. CDR3 length equals 15 residues. CDR3 nucleotides: TGTGCCAGCAGTGACCTTACTCTAGCGGCCTCCGCGCAGTATTTT. Translating it yields CASSDLTLAASAQYF.

The gene calls are TRBV5-1 and TRBJ2-5; the match to TRBD2 covers 12 bases. CDR1 is SGHRS, CDR2 YFSETQ, per germline. Trimming cost V 1 base and J 5 bases; bases outside gene matches: 6. This CDR3 is built from 16 residues. The CDR3 nucleotides are TGCGCCAGCAGCTTGTCTAGCGGGAGGGCCACGGAGACCCAGTACTTC. It is translated as CASSLSSGRATETQYF.

V usage is TRBV9 and J usage is TRBJ1-1; D not certain. Trimming took 3 bases from V and 4 from J, leaving 13 bases between them. Germline CDR1 is SGDLS and CDR2 is YYNGEE. The CDR3 spans 14 residues. CDR3: CASSALGVGTEAFF. CDR3 DNA: TGTGCCAGCAGCGCCCTCGGGGTGGGCACTGAAGCTTTCTTT. The full variable domain, completed using reference TRBV9 and TRBJ1-1, is DSGVTQTPKHLITATGQRVTLRCSPRSGDLSVYWYQQSLDQGLQFLIQYYNGEERAKGNILERFSAQQFPDLHSELNLSSLELGDSALYFCASSALGVGTEAFFGQGTRLTVV.

The CDR3 DNA reads as TGTGCCAGCAATGAGGGGGCAGAGGGGGAGACCCAGTACTTC. Its protein product is CASNEGAEGETQYF. J is TRBJ2-5 and V is TRBV25-1; 7 bases map to TRBD1. V gave up 7 bases and J gave up 5 bases; unmatched junction bases: 10. CDR3 length: 14 residues. Germline loops: CDR1 MGHDK, CDR2 SYGVNS.

The CDR3 loop is CASSEGLAEGETQYF. In DNA, the CDR3 is TGCGCCAGCAGCGAGGGACTAGCCGAGGGGGAGACCCAGTACTTC. This rearrangement joins TRBV5-1 to TRBJ2-5; 9 nucleotides align to TRBD2. CDR3 length: 15 amino acids. Losses at the gene ends were 4 bases for V and 5 bases for J; bases not matched to a gene: 9. Germline V gene data show CDR1 as SGHRS and CDR2 as YFSETQ.

V is TRBV2 and J is TRBJ1-1, with TRBD1 matching over 9 bases. The CDR3 sequence is 14 residues long. The J segment lost 6 bases and the V segment lost 7 bases, leaving 9 bases of the junction unmatched. The germline CDR1 and CDR2 sequences are SNHLY and FYNNEI. CDR3 sequence reads: CASMMDRGFAEAFF. Written as DNA, the CDR3 is TGTGCCAGCATGATGGACAGGGGCTTCGCTGAAGCTTTCTTT.

This clone was seen once. This rearrangement joins TRBV18 to TRBJ2-1; the match to TRBD2 covers 10 bases. The junction had 8 bases not matched to a gene; V was cut back by 0 bases and J by 3 bases. Germline CDR1 reads KGHSH; CDR2 reads LQKENI. The CDR3 loop spans 18 amino acids. CDR3 bases: TGTGCCAGCTCACCACCGTCTGGACTAGCGGATAACTACAATGAGCAGTTCTTC. This gives the protein CASSPPSGLADNYNEQFF.

This clone turned up a few times. V gene TRBV28 combines with J gene TRBJ2-1; TRBD2 agrees at 10 bases. The CDR3 contains 15 residues. V trimming: 5 bases; J trimming: 5 bases; junction bases outside the gene matches: 6. Looked up from germline, CDR1 is MDHEN and CDR2 is SYDVKM. The CDR3 reads CASSPSGSLNNEQFF. The CDR3 DNA reads as TGTGCCAGCAGTCCTAGCGGGAGTTTGAACAATGAGCAGTTCTTC.